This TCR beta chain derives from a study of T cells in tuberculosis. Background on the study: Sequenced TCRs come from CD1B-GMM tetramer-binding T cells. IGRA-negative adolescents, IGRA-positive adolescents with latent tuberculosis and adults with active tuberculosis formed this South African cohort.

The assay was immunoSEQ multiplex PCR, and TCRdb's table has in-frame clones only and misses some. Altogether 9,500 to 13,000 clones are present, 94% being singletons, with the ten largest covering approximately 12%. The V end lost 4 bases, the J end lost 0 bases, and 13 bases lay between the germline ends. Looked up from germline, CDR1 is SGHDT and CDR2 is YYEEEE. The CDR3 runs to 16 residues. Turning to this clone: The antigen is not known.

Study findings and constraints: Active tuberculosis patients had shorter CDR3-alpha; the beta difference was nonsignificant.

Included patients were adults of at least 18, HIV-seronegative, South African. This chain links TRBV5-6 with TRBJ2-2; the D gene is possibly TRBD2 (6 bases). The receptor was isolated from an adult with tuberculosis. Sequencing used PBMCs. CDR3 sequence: CASSPRPSANTGELFF. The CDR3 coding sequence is TGTGCCAGCAGCCCCAGGCCTAGCGCGAACACCGGGGAGCTGTTTTTT.